This TCR beta chain was sequenced for a study of T cell responses to AZD1222 COVID-19 vaccine. The assay was immunoSEQ multiplex PCR, and TCRdb's table has in-frame clones only and misses some. The table records about 130,000 clones, roughly 91% of them present only once. This CDR3 spans 11 amino acids. Germline loops: CDR1 SGHDT, CDR2 YYEEEE. Trimming took off 1 base at V and 8 bases at J, with 6 bases between the two ends. The TCR sequence derives from an adult in good health. The chain links TRBV5-6 to TRBJ1-2, with D unclear. The sequencing used peripheral blood, collected on day 0 of MenACWY control vaccination. Written as DNA, the CDR3 is TGTGCCAGCAGCTTGAGTGGCGGCTACACCTTC. Its protein product is CASSLSGGYTF.